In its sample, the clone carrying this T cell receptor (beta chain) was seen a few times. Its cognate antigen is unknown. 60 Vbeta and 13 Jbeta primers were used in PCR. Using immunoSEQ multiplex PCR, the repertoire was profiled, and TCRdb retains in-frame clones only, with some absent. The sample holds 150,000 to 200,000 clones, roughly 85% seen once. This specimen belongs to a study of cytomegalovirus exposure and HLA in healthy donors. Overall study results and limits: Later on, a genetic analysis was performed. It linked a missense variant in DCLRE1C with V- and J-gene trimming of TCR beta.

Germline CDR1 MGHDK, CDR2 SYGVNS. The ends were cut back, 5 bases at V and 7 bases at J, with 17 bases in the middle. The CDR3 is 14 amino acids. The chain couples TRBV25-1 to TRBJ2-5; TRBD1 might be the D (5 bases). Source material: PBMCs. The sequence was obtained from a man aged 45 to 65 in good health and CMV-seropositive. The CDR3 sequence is CASSRVVGDGTQYF. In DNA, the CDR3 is TGTGCCAGCAGTCGGGTCGTAGGGGATGGGACCCAGTACTTC.